Described below is a single TCR beta chain sequence and its context. This entry is derived from a study of blood T cell repertoires in COVID-19. Across the whole study: PBMCs, B-cell-depleted T cells, or T cells were the source of the cDNA or gDNA that made up the material.

Germline V gives CDR1 MDHEN, CDR2 SYDVKM. V lost 5 bases, J lost 6 bases, and 8 bases lay in between. There are 12 residues in the CDR3. How the authors handled the data: Reference gene primer amplification gave nucleated cell count estimates. Sequenced by immunoSEQ multiplex PCR; TCRdb stores in-frame clones only, minus some. V, J and clone size reflect that table, while D and trimming were determined from the DNA. The data show roughly 200,000 clones, with around 88% seen just once and roughly 4% held by the top ten. Participants were aged about 18 to 90 years, lived in over 20 US areas, and enrolled virtually. During the 2 weeks before they entered the study, exposed participants had met someone with a PCR-confirmed or clinician-diagnosed COVID-19 case.

The sequenced sample was PBMCs or T cells enriched from blood (not recorded which). The chain links TRBV28 to TRBJ1-5; no firm D call. The receptor comes from a woman in her thirties who had been exposed to COVID-19. The CDR3: CASSAPGQPQHF. The CDR3 region has the DNA TGTGCCAGCAGTGCCCCAGGTCAGCCCCAGCATTTT. Looking up the rest from reference TRBV28 and TRBJ1-5 gives the full variable domain: DVKVTQSSRYLVKRTGEKVFLECVQDMDHENMFWYRQDPGLGLRLIYFSYDVKMKEKGDIPEGYSVSREKKERFSLILESASTNQTSMYLCASSAPGQPQHFGDGTRLSIL.